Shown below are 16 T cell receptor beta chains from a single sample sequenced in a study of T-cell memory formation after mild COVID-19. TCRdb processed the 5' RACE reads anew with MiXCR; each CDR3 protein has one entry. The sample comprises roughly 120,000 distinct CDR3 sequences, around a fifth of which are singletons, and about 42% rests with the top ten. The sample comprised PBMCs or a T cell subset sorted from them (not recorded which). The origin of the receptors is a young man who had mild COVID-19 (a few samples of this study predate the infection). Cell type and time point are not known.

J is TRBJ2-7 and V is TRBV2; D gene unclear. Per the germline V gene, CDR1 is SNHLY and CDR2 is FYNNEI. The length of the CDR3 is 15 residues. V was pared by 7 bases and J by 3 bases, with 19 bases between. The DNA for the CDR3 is TGTGCCAGCACCCCCGCCGGTCCCAAGGTCTACGAGCAGTACGTC. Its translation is CASTPAGPKVYEQYV.

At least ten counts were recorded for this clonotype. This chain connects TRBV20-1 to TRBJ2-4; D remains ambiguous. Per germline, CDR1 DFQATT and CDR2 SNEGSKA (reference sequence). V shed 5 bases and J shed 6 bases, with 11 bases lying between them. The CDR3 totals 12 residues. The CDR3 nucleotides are TGCAGTGCTGGTTCTTTTCGAAACATTCAGTACTTC. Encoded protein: CSAGSFRNIQYF.

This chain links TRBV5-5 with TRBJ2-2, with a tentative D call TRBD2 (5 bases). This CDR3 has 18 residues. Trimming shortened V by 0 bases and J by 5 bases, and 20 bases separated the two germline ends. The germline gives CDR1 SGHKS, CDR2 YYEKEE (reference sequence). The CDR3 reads CASSLDPRAPSGTGELFF. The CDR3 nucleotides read TGTGCCAGCAGCTTGGATCCCCGGGCCCCATCGGGGACCGGGGAGCTGTTTTTT.

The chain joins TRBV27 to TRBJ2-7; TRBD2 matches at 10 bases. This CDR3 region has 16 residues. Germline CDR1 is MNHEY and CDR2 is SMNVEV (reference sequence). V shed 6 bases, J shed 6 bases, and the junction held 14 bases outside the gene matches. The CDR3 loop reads CASSPTPSGGFSEQYF. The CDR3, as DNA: TGTGCCAGCAGCCCCACGCCTAGCGGGGGATTCTCCGAGCAGTACTTC.

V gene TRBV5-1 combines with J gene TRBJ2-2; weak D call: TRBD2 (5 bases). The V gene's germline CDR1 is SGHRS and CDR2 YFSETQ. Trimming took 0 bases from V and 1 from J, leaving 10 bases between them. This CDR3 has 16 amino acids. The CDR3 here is CASSLGSAGNTGELFF. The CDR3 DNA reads TGCGCCAGCAGCTTGGGATCGGCGGGGAACACCGGGGAGCTGTTTTTT.

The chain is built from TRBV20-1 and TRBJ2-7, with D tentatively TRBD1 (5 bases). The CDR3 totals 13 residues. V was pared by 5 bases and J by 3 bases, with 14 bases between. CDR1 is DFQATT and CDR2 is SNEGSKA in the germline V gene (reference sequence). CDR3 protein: CSAWGRPLYEQYF. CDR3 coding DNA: TGCAGTGCTTGGGGCAGGCCCCTCTACGAGCAGTACTTC.

CDR3 bases: TGCGCCAGCAGCCAAGATCAAGGGGATGGCTATGGCTACACCTTC. This encodes CASSQDQGDGYGYTF. The chain has TRBV4-1 and TRBJ1-2, with D perhaps matching TRBD1 (5 bases). The CDR3 is 15 amino acids. V lost 0 bases and J 4 bases, leaving 12 bases between the germline ends. Germline V gives CDR1 MGHRA, CDR2 YSYEKL.

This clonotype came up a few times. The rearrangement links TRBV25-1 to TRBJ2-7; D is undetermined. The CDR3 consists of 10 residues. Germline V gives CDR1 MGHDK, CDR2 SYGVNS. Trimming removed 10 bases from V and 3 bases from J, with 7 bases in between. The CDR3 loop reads CAIVCYEQYV. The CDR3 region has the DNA TGTGCCATCGTGTGCTACGAGCAGTACGTC.

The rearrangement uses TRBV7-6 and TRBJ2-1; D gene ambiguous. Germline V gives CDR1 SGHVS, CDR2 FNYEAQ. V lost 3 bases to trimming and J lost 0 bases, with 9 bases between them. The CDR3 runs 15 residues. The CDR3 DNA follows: TGTGCCAGCAGCTTCCAAGGAGCCTCCTACAATGAGCAGTTCTTC. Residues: CASSFQGASYNEQFF.

The CDR3 sequence is CASSYALLYEQYV. CDR3 DNA sequence: TGTGCCAGCAGTTACGCACTACTCTACGAGCAGTACGTC. The V and J genes are TRBV6-2 or TRBV6-3 and TRBJ2-7; no firm D call. CDR3 length: 13 amino acids. Germline lookup yields CDR1 MNHEY and CDR2 SVGEGT. V lost 2 bases and J 3 bases, leaving 8 bases between the germline ends.

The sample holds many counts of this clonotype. CDR3 residues: CASSPRWVSNQPQHF. Here the CDR3 DNA reads TGCGCCAGCAGCCCCCGCTGGGTTAGCAATCAGCCCCAGCATTTT. This chain uses TRBV4-1 with TRBJ1-5; unclear D gene. CDR3 length equals 15 residues. Germline assignment: CDR1 MGHRA and CDR2 YSYEKL. Trimming left V 4 bases short and J 0 bases short, with 10 bases between.

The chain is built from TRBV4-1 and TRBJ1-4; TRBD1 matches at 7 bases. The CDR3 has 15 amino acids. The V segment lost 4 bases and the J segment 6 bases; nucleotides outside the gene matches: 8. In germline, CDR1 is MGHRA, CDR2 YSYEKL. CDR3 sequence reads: CASSLAGDSDEKLFF. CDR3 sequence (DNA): TGCGCCAGCAGCCTGGCCGGGGACAGTGATGAAAAACTGTTTTTT.

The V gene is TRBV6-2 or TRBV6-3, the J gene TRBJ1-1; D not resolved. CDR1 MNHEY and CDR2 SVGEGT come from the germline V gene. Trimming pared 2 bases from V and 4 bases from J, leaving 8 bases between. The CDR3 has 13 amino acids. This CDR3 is CASSYDGGTEAFF. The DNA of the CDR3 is TGTGCCAGCAGTTACGACGGCGGCACTGAAGCTTTCTTT.

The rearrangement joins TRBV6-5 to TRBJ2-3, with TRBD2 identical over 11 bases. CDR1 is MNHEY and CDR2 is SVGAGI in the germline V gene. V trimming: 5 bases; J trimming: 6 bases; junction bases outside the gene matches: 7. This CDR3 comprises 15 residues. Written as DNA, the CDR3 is TGTGCCAGCAGTCTACTAGCGGGGGCCGGGGATACGCAGTATTTT. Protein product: CASSLLAGAGDTQYF.

The CDR3: CASSQLIATNEKLFF. For the CDR3, the DNA is TGTGCCAGCAGCCAACTTATTGCAACTAATGAAAAACTGTTTTTT. The chain has TRBV3-1 and TRBJ1-4; the D is unclear. From germline, CDR1 is LGHDT and CDR2 YNNKEL (reference sequence). The CDR3 contains 15 residues. V lost 2 bases, J lost 0 bases, and 7 bases lay in between.

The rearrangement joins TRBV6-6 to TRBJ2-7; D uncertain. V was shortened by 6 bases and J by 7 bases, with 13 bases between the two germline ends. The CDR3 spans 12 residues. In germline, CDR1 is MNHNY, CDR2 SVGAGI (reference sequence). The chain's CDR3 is CASSYVLGEQYV. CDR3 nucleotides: TGTGCCAGCAGCTACGTCCTGGGGGAGCAGTACGTC.